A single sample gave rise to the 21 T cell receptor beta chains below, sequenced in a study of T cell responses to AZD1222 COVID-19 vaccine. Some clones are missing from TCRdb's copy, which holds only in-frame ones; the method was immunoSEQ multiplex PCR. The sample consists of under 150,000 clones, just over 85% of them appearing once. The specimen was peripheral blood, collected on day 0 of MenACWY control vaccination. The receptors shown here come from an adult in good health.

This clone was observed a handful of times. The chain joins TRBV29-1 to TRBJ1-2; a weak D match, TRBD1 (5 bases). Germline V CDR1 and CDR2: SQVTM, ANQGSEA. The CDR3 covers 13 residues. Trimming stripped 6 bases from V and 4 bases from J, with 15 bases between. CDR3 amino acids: CSVASGGIYGYTF. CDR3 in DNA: TGCAGCGTGGCCTCGGGGGGGATCTATGGCTACACCTTC.

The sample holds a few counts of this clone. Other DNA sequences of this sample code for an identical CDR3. CDR3 sequence: CASSPSTDTQYF. The CDR3 nucleotides are TGTGCCAGCTCACCCAGCACAGATACGCAGTATTTT. V is TRBV18 and J is TRBJ2-3; no clear D gene. CDR3 size: 12 residues. CDR1 and CDR2 from the germline V gene are KGHSH and LQKENI. Trimming cost V 3 bases and J 0 bases, with 1 base left between them.

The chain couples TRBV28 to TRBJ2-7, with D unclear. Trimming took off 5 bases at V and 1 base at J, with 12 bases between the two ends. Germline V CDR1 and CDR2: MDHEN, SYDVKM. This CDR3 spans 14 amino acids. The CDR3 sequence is CASSRVLQSYEQYF. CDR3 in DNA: TGTGCCAGCAGTAGGGTCTTGCAGTCCTACGAGCAGTACTTC.

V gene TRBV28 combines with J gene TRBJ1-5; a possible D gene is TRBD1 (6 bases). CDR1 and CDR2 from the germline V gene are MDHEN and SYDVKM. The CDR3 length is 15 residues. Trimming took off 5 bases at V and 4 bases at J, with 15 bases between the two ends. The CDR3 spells CASSHDRRGNQPQHF. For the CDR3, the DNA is TGTGCCAGCAGTCACGACAGGCGGGGGAATCAGCCCCAGCATTTT.

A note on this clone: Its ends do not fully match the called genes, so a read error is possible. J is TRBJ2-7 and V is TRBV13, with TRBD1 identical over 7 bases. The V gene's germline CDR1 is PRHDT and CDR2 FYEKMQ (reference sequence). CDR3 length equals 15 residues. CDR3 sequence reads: CASSLRQGSRTYLNF. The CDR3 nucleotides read TGTGCCAGCAGCTTAAGACAGGGAAGTCGAACCTATCTGAACTTC. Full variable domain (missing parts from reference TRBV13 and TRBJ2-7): AAGVIQSPRHLIKEKRETATLKCYPIPRHDTVYWYQQGPGQDPQFLISFYEKMQSDKGSIPDRFSAQQFSDYHSELNMSSLELGDSALYFCASSLRQGSRTYLNFGPGTRLTVT.

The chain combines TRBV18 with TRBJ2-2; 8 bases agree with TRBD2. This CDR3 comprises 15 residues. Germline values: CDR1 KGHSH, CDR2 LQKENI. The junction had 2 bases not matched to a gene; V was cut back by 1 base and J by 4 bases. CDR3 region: CASSPRREVTGELFF. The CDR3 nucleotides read TGTGCCAGCTCACCACGGCGGGAGGTCACCGGGGAGCTGTTTTTT.

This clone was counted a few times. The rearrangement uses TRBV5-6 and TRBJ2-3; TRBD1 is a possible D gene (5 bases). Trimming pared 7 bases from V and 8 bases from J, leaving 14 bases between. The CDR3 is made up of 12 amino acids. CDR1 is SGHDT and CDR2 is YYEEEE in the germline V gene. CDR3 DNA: TGTGCCAGCGGAACAGGTCCTGGTACGCAGTATTTT. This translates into CASGTGPGTQYF. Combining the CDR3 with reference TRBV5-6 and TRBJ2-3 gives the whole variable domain DAGVTQSPTHLIKTRGQQVTLRCSPKSGHDTVSWYQQALGQGPQFIFQYYEEEERQRGNFPDRFSGHQFPNYSSELNVNALLLGDSALYLCASGTGPGTQYFGPGTRLTVL.

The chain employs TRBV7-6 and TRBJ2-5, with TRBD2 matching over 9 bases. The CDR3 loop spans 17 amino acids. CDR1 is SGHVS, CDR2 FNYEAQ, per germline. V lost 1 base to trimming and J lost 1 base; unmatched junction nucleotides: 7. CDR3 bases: TGTGCCAGCAGCTTAGGCCTAGCGGGGACGATCCAAGAGACCCAGTACTTC. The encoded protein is CASSLGLAGTIQETQYF.

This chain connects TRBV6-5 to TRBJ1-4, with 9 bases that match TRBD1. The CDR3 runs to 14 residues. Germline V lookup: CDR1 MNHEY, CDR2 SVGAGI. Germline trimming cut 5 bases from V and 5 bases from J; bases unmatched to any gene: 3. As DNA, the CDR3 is TGTGCCAGCAGTCTACAGGGGGCAAATGAAAAACTGTTTTTT. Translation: CASSLQGANEKLFF.

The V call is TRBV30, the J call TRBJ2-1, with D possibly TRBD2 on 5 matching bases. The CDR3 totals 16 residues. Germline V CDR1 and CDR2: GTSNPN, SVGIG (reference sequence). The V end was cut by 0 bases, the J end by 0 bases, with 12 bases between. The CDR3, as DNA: TGTGCCTGGAGTGTACGCGGGTTGAGCTCCTACAATGAGCAGTTCTTC. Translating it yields CAWSVRGLSSYNEQFF.

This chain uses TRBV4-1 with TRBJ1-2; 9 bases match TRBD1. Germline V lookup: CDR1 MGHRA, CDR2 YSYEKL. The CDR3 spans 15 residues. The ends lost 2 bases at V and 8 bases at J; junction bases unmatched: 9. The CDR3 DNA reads TGCGCCAGCAGCCAACTTGACAGGGGGATGGAAGGCTACACCTTC. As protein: CASSQLDRGMEGYTF.

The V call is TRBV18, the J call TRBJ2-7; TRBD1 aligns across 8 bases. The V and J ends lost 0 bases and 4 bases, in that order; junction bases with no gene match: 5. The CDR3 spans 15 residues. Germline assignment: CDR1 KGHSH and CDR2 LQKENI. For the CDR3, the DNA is TGTGCCAGCTCACCACCTACAGGACAGGGATACGAGCAGTACTTC. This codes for CASSPPTGQGYEQYF.

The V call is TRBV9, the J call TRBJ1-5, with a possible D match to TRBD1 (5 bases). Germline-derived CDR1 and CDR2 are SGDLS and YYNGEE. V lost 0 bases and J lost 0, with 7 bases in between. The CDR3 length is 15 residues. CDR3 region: CASSVADSSNQPQHF. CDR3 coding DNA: TGTGCCAGCAGCGTAGCCGACAGTAGCAATCAGCCCCAGCATTTT.

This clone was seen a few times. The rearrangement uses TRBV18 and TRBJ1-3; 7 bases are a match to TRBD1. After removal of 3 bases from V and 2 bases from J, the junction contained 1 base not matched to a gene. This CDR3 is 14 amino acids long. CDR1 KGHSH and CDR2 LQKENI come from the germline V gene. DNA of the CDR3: TGTGCCAGCTCACCGGGACAGACTGGAAACACCATATATTTT. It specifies CASSPGQTGNTIYF.

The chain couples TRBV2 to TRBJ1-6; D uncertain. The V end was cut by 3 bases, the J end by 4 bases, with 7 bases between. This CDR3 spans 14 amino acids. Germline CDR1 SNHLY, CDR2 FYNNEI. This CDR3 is CASSDVGYNSPLHF. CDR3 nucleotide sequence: TGTGCCAGCAGTGACGTAGGTTATAATTCACCCCTCCACTTT.

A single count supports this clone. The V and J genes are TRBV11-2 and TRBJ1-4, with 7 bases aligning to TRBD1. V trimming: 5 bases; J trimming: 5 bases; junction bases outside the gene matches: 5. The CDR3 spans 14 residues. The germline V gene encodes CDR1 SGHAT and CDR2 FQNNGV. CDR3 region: CASSMGTVNEKLFF. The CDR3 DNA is TGTGCCAGCAGCATGGGGACAGTGAATGAAAAACTGTTTTTT.

The CDR3 coding sequence is TGTGCCAGCAGCTTAGTGATGGGGGAAGAGACCCAGTACTTC. Encoded protein: CASSLVMGEETQYF. The chain employs TRBV7-9 and TRBJ2-5; tentatively, D is TRBD1 or TRBD2 (5 bases each). Germline V CDR1 and CDR2: SEHNR, FQNEAQ (reference sequence). This CDR3 spans 14 amino acids. Trimming removed 1 base from V and 3 bases from J, with 9 bases in between.

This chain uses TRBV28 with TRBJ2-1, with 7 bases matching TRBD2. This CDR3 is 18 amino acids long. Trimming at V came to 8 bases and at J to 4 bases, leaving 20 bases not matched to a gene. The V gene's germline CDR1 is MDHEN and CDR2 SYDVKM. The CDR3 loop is CASQNSLAEILDYNEQFF. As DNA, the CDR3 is TGTGCCAGCCAAAATTCCCTAGCGGAAATTTTGGATTACAATGAGCAGTTCTTC.

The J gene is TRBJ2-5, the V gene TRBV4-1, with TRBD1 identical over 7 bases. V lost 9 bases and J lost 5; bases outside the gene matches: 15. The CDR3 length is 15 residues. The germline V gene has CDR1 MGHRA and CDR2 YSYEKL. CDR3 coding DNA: TGCGCCAGAAACACATGGGGGACAGAGGGGGAGACCCAGTACTTC. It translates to CARNTWGTEGETQYF.

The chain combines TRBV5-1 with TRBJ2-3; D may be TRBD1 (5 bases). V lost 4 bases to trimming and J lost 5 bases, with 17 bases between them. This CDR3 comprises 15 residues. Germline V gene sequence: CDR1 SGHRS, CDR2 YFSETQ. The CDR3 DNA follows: TGCGCCAGCAGCGCCCTTCCAGGGCGCGGAGATACGCAGTATTTT. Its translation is CASSALPGRGDTQYF. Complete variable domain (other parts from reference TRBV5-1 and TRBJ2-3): KAGVTQTPRYLIKTRGQQVTLSCSPISGHRSVSWYQQTPGQGLQFLFEYFSETQRNKGNFPGRFSGRQFSNSRSEMNVSTLELGDSALYLCASSALPGRGDTQYFGPGTRLTVL.

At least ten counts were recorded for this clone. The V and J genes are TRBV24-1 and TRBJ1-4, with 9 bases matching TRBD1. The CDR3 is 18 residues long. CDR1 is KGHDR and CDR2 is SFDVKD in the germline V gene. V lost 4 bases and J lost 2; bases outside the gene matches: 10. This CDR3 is CATSESPGTGPTNEKLFF. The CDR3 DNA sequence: TGTGCCACCAGTGAAAGTCCCGGGACAGGGCCGACTAATGAAAAACTGTTTTTT.